The 15 T cell receptor beta chains reported below all come from one sample, sequenced in a study of CD8+CD57+ T cells in acquired aplastic anemia. It was patients with CD8+CD57+ cell expansion by flow cytometry who were chosen for sequencing. The template used for profiling TCR beta VDJ and CDR3 was genomic DNA. MiXCR, applied by TCRdb to the reads, yields one record per CDR3 protein. The sample has 160,000 or so distinct CDR3 sequences, around 50% seen once; the top ten hold approximately 2.8%. The sequenced sample consisted of sorted CD4+, CD8+, or CD8+CD57+ T cells (not recorded which) from PBMCs. The receptors originated from a human donor with aplastic anemia.

Notes on this clonotype: A single base separates this from a much larger clone, so it may be a read error. The chain joins TRBV5-1 to TRBJ2-1; no firm D call. Trimming shortened V by 3 bases and J by 5 bases, and 12 bases separated the two germline ends. CDR3 size: 14 residues. Germline V gene data show CDR1 as SGHRS and CDR2 as YFSETQ. This CDR3 is CASSSVGSNNEQFF. DNA of the CDR3: TGCGCCAGCAGCTCGGTGGGTAGCAACAATGAGCAGTTCTTC.

This clonotype was detected only once. V and J are TRBV28 and TRBJ1-1; 8 nucleotides align to TRBD1. This CDR3 is built from 17 residues. Trimming took 2 bases from V and 0 from J; bases not matched to a gene: 8. Per the germline V gene, CDR1 is MDHEN and CDR2 is SYDVKM. The CDR3 DNA is TGTGCCAGCAGTTTACGGGGGGCAGGGGGCCTGAACACTGAAGCTTTCTTT. Translation gives CASSLRGAGGLNTEAFF.

The genes are TRBV2 and TRBJ2-7, with D perhaps TRBD2 (6 bases). V lost 7 bases and J lost 4, with 23 bases in between. There are 16 residues in the CDR3. Per germline, CDR1 SNHLY and CDR2 FYNNEI. This CDR3 is CASTSPGASVPYEQYF. CDR3 nucleotides: TGTGCCAGCACCTCCCCCGGGGCTAGCGTGCCTTACGAGCAGTACTTC.

About this clonotype: The junction does not match germline at one end; this may be a read error. This chain uses TRBV25-1 with TRBJ2-1; TRBD2 might be the D (6 bases). Germline CDR1 and CDR2: MGHDK and SYGVNS. The CDR3 spans 12 residues. CDR3 coding DNA: TGTGCCGGCAGTGCCGGCGGGGATGAGCAGTTCTTC. Translation: CAGSAGGDEQFF.

This clonotype was seen repeatedly, ten times or more. The chain uses TRBV6-1 and TRBJ2-1; 9 bases line up with TRBD1. The germline CDR1 and CDR2 sequences are MNHNS and SASEGT. The CDR3 runs to 16 residues. Trimming at V came to 6 bases and at J to 6 bases, leaving 12 bases not matched to a gene. The DNA for the CDR3 is TGTGCCAGCAGCCAGGGGGGGACAGGGTTGAGCAATGAGCAGTTCTTC. This sequence encodes CASSQGGTGLSNEQFF.

This clonotype was counted ten times or more. V is TRBV5-1 and J is TRBJ2-3, with D possibly TRBD1 on 6 matching bases. CDR3 size: 13 residues. Germline-derived CDR1 and CDR2 are SGHRS and YFSETQ. V shed 0 bases and J shed 4 bases, with 6 bases lying between them. CDR3 loop: CASSLGGPDTQYF. The DNA of the CDR3 is TGCGCCAGCAGCTTGGGGGGGCCAGATACGCAGTATTTT. Full variable domain (rest looked up from reference TRBV5-1 and TRBJ2-3): KAGVTQTPRYLIKTRGQQVTLSCSPISGHRSVSWYQQTPGQGLQFLFEYFSETQRNKGNFPGRFSGRQFSNSRSEMNVSTLELGDSALYLCASSLGGPDTQYFGPGTRLTVL.

Ten or more counts support this clonotype. V is TRBV4-3 and J is TRBJ1-2; possibly TRBD1 for D (5 bases). Germline CDR1 is LGHNA and CDR2 is YSLEER. The CDR3 runs to 15 residues. The V gene lost 0 bases and the J gene lost 6 bases, with 14 bases spanning the gap. CDR3 in amino acids: CASSQDLQGVDGYTF. CDR3 bases: TGCGCCAGCAGCCAAGATCTGCAGGGTGTAGATGGCTACACCTTC.

A few counts support this clonotype. V and J are TRBV28 and TRBJ1-5; no clear D. Trimming cost V 3 bases and J 7 bases, with 13 bases left between them. This CDR3 spans 14 amino acids. Germline V CDR1 and CDR2: MDHEN, SYDVKM. CDR3: CASSFRRWGQPQHF. The CDR3 region has the DNA TGTGCCAGCAGTTTTAGACGTTGGGGACAGCCCCAGCATTTT.

The genes are TRBV24-1 and TRBJ2-2, with 13 bases aligning to TRBD2. Germline V CDR1 and CDR2: KGHDR, SFDVKD. The CDR3 sequence is 16 residues long. V was clipped by 3 bases and J by 3 bases; unmatched bases: 0. The CDR3, as DNA: TGTGCCACCAGTGATGGACTAGCGGGGGACACCGGGGAGCTGTTTTTT. Its translation: CATSDGLAGDTGELFF.

The rearrangement links TRBV11-1 to TRBJ2-1; 9 nucleotides match TRBD2. The CDR3 is made up of 15 amino acids. V shed 5 bases, J shed 3 bases, and the junction held 5 bases outside the gene matches. Germline V gives CDR1 SGHAT, CDR2 FQDESV (reference sequence). The CDR3 nucleotides are TGTGCCAGCAGCCCTGAAGCGGGAGGCTACAATGAGCAGTTCTTC. Amino acid sequence: CASSPEAGGYNEQFF.

This clonotype occurred many times. The rearrangement uses TRBV19 and TRBJ2-1, with TRBD2 as a possible D gene (5 bases). The CDR3 is 16 residues long. Germline V gene data show CDR1 as LNHDA and CDR2 as SQIVND (reference sequence). V lost 2 bases to trimming and J lost 0 bases, with 11 bases between them. This CDR3 is CASSIFSAGSYNEQFF. Written as DNA, the CDR3 is TGTGCCAGTAGTATATTTTCCGCGGGCTCCTACAATGAGCAGTTCTTC.

This clonotype was found a few times. This chain joins TRBV13 and TRBJ2-1, with 9 bases lining up with TRBD2. J gave up 9 bases and V 5 bases, and 17 bases lay outside the gene matches. CDR3 length equals 17 residues. From germline, CDR1 is PRHDT and CDR2 FYEKMQ (reference sequence). The CDR3 region is CASSRKTLAGLSSEQFF. CDR3 nucleotides: TGTGCCAGCAGCCGCAAGACCCTAGCGGGGTTGAGTAGTGAGCAGTTCTTC.

This chain uses TRBV10-3 with TRBJ2-5; 10 nucleotides match TRBD2. The germline V gene encodes CDR1 ENHRY and CDR2 SYGVKD. Germline trimming cut 4 bases from V and 1 base from J; bases unmatched to any gene: 6. The CDR3 has 16 amino acids. The CDR3 coding sequence is TGTGCCATCAGTGGGAAAGCGGGGGGGGTCCAAGAGACCCAGTACTTC. It encodes CAISGKAGGVQETQYF.

This clonotype was recorded at least ten times. The chain recombines TRBV6-4 with TRBJ1-2; TRBD1 aligns across 7 bases. With 6 bases clipped from V and 3 bases from J, the junction kept 10 bases outside the gene matches. Germline CDR1 and CDR2: MRHNA and SNTAGT. The CDR3 totals 15 residues. The CDR3 loop reads CASREGADNYYGYTF. In DNA, the CDR3 is TGTGCCAGCAGAGAGGGGGCAGACAATTACTATGGCTACACCTTC.

This clonotype appeared many times. The gene calls are TRBV14 and TRBJ2-7, with D unresolved. Germline loops: CDR1 SGHDN, CDR2 FVKESK. V was cut by 1 base and J by 3 bases, with 22 bases left in between. The CDR3 is 18 residues long. Here the CDR3 reads CASSQVAAISHIYYEQYF. CDR3 in DNA: TGTGCCAGCAGCCAAGTTGCAGCGATATCTCACATTTACTACGAGCAGTACTTC.